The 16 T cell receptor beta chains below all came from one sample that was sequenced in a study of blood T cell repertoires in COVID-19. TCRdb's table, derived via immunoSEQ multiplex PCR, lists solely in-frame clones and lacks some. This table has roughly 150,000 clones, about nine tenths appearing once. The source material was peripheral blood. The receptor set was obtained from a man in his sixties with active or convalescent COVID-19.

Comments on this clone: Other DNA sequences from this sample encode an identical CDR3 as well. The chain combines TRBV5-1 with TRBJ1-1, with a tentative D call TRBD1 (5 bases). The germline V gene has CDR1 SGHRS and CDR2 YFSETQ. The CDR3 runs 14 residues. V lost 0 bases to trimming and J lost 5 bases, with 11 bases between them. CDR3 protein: CASSLDRGGTEAFF. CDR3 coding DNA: TGCGCCAGCAGCTTGGATAGGGGAGGGACTGAAGCTTTCTTT.

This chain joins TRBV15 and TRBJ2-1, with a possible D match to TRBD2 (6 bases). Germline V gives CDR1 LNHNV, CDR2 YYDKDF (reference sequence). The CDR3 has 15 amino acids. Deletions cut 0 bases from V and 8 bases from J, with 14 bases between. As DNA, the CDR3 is TGTGCCACCAGCAGAGATTTCGGGAGTCTGGATGAGCAGTTCTTC. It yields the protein CATSRDFGSLDEQFF.

CDR3 residues: CASSHLQSSYEQYF. In DNA form, the CDR3 reads TGTGCCAGCAGCCATCTACAGTCCTCCTACGAGCAGTACTTC. The chain is built from TRBV3-1 (or the pseudogene TRBV3-2) and TRBJ2-7; the D is unclear. V lost 3 bases to trimming and J lost 0 bases, with 9 bases between them. In germline, CDR1 is LGHDT, CDR2 YNNKEL (reference sequence). The CDR3 has 14 residues.

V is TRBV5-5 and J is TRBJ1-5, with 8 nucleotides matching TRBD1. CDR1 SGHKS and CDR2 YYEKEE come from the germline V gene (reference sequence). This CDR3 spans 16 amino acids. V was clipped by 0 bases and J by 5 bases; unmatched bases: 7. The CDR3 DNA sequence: TGTGCCAGCAGCTTGGGAGGGACGACAGGGGATCAGCCCCAGCATTTT. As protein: CASSLGGTTGDQPQHF.

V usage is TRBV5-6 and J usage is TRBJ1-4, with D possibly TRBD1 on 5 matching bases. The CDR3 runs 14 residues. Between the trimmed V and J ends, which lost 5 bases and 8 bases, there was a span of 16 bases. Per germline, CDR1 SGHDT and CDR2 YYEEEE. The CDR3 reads CASSSRERGEKLFF. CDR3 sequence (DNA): TGTGCCAGCAGTTCCCGGGAGAGGGGCGAAAAACTGTTTTTT.

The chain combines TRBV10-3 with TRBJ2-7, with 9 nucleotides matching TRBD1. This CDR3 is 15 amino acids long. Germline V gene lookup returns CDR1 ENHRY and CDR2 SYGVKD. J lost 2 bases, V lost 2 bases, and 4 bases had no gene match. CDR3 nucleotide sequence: TGTGCCATCAGTGAGCCTAGACAGGGGGCCTACGAGCAGTACTTC. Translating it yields CAISEPRQGAYEQYF.

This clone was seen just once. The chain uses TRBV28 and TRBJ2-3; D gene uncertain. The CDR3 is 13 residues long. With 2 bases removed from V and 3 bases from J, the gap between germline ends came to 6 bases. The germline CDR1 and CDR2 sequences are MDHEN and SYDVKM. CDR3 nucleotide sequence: TGTGCCAGCAGTTTACAAATGACAGATACGCAGTATTTT. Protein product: CASSLQMTDTQYF.

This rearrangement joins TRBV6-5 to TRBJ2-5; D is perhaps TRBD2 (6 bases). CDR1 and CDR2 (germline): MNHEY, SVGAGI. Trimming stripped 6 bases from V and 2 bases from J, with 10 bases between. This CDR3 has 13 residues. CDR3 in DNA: TGTGCCAGCAGCCGCGGGGATCAAGAGACCCAGTACTTC. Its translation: CASSRGDQETQYF.

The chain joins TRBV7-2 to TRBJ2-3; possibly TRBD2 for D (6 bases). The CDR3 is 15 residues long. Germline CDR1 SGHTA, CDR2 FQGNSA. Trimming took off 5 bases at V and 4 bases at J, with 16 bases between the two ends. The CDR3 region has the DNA TGTGCCAGCAGCGGGGCGGGGAGCCGCGCAGATACGCAGTATTTT. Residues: CASSGAGSRADTQYF.

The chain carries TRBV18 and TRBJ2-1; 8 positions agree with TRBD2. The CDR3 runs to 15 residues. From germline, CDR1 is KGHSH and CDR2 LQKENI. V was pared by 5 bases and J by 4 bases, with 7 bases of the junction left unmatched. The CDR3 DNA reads TGTGCCAGCTCATCTGGACTAGCCTTTTACAATGAGCAGTTCTTC. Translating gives CASSSGLAFYNEQFF. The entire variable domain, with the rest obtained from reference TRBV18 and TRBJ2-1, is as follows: NAGVMQNPRHLVRRRGQEARLRCSPMKGHSHVYWYRQLPEEGLKFMVYLQKENIIDESGMPKERFSAEFPKEGPSILRIQQVVRGDSAAYFCASSSGLAFYNEQFFGPGTRLTVL.

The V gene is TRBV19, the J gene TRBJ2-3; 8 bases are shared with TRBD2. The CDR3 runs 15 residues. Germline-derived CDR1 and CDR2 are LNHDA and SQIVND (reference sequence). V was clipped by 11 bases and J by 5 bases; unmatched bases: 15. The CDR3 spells CASQPSGSGGDTQYF. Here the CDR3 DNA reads TGTGCCTCTCAGCCCAGCGGGAGTGGAGGAGATACGCAGTATTTT.

The CDR3 bases are TGTGCCAGCAGCGCGATGGGGGCAAGCTCTGGAAACACCATATATTTT. Amino acid sequence: CASSAMGASSGNTIYF. This chain links TRBV2 with TRBJ1-3, with D possibly matching TRBD1 (6 bases). This CDR3 spans 16 amino acids. Germline CDR1 SNHLY, CDR2 FYNNEI. Trimming left V 6 bases short and J 0 bases short, with 15 bases between.

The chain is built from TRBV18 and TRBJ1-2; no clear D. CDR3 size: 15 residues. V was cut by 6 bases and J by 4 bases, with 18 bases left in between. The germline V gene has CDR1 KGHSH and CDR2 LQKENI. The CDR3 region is CASSESGPSFYGYTF. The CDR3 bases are TGTGCCAGCTCCGAATCGGGTCCCTCCTTCTATGGCTACACCTTC.

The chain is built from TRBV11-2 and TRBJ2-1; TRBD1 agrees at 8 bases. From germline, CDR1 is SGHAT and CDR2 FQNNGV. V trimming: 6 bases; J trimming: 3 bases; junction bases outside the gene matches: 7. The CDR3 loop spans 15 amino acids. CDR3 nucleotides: TGTGCCAGCAGTCGACAGGGGCTGATCTACAATGAGCAGTTCTTC. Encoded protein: CASSRQGLIYNEQFF.

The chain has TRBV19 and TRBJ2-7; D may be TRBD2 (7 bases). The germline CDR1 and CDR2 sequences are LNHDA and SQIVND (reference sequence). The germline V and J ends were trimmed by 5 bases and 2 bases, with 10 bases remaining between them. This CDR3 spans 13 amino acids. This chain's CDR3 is CASSRGAPYEQYF. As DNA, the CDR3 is TGTGCCAGTAGTCGGGGGGCACCCTACGAGCAGTACTTC.

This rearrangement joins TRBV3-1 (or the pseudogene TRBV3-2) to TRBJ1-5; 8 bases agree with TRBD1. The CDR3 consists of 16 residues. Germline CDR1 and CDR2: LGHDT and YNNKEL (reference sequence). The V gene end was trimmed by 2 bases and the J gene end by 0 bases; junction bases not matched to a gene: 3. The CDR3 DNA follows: TGTGCCAGCAGCCAAAGGACAGGGCTTAGCAATCAGCCCCAGCATTTT. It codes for CASSQRTGLSNQPQHF.